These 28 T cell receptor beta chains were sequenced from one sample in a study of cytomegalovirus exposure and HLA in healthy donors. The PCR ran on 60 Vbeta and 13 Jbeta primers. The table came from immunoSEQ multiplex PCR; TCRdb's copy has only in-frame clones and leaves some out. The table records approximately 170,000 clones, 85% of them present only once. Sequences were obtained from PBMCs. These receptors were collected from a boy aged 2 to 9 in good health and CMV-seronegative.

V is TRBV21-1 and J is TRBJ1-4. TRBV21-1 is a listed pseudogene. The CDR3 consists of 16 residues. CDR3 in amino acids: CASSKGRTGANEKLFF. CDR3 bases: TGTGCCAGCAGCAAAGGACGAACCGGAGCTAATGAAAAACTGTTTTTT.

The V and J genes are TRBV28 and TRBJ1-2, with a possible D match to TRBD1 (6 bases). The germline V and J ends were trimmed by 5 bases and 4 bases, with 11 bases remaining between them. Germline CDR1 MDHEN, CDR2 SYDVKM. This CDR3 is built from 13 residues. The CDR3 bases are TGTGCCAGCAGTGCGGACAGAGTCTATGGCTACACCTTC. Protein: CASSADRVYGYTF.

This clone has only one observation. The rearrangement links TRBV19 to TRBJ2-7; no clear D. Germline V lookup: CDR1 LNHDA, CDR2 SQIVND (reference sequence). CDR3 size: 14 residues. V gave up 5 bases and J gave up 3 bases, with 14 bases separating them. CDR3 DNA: TGTGCCAGTAGTCCCGCCCTAGTCGGCTACGAGCAGTACTTC. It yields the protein CASSPALVGYEQYF.

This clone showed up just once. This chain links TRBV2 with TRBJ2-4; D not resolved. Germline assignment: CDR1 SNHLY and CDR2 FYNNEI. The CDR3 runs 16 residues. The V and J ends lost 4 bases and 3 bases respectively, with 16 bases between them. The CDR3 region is CASSATGGQLKNIQYF. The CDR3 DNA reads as TGTGCCAGCAGTGCCACTGGCGGCCAGCTCAAAAACATTCAGTACTTC. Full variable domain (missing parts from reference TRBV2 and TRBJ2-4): EPEVTQTPSHQVTQMGQEVILRCVPISNHLYFYWYRQILGQKVEFLVSFYNNEISEKSEIFDDQFSVERPDGSNFTLKIRSTKLEDSAMYFCASSATGGQLKNIQYFGAGTRLSVL.

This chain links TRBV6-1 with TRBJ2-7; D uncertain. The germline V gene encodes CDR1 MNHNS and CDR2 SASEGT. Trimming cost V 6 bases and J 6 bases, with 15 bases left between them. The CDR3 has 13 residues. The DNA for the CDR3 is TGTGCCAGCAGCGTCTATACGGCGGCCGAGCAGTACTTC. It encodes CASSVYTAAEQYF.

CDR3 region: CASSNLITGLSYNEQFF. The DNA of the CDR3 is TGTGCCAGCAGTAATCTAATAACGGGACTGTCTTACAATGAGCAGTTCTTC. The rearrangement links TRBV27 to TRBJ2-1, with TRBD2 as a possible D gene (6 bases). Germline CDR1 is MNHEY and CDR2 is SMNVEV (reference sequence). Trimming removed 5 bases at V and 4 bases at J, with 21 bases between. CDR3 length: 17 amino acids.

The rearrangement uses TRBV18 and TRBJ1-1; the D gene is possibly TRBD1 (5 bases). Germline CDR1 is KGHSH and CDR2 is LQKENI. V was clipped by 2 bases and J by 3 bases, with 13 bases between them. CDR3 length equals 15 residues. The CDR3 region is CASSPVGGTYTEAFF. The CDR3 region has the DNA TGTGCCAGCTCACCAGTAGGAGGGACCTACACTGAAGCTTTCTTT.

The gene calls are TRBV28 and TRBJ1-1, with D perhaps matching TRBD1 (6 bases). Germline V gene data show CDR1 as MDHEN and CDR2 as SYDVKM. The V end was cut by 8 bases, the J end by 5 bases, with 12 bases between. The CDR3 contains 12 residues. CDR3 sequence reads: CASRDTITEAFF. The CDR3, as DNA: TGTGCCAGCCGGGACACAATAACTGAAGCTTTCTTT. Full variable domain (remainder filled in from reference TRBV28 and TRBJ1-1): DVKVTQSSRYLVKRTGEKVFLECVQDMDHENMFWYRQDPGLGLRLIYFSYDVKMKEKGDIPEGYSVSREKKERFSLILESASTNQTSMYLCASRDTITEAFFGQGTRLTVV.

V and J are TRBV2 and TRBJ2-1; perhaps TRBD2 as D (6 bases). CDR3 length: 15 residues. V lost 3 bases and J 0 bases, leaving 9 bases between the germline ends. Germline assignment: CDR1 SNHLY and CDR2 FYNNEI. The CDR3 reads CASSELASSYNEQFF. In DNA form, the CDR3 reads TGTGCCAGCAGTGAGCTAGCGAGCTCCTACAATGAGCAGTTCTTC.

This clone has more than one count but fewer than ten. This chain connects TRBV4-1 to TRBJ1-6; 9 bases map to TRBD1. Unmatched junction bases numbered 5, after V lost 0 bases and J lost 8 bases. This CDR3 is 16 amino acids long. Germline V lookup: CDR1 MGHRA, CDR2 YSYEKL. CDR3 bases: TGCGCCAGCAGCCAAGACCGACAGGGGGATTATTCACCCCTCCACTTT. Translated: CASSQDRQGDYSPLHF.

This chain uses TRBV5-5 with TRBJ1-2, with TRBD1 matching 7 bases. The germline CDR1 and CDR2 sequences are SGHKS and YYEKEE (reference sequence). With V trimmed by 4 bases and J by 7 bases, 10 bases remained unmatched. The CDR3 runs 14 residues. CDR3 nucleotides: TGTGCCAGCAGCCCATGGGACAGCTTGGGTGGCTACACCTTC. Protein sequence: CASSPWDSLGGYTF.

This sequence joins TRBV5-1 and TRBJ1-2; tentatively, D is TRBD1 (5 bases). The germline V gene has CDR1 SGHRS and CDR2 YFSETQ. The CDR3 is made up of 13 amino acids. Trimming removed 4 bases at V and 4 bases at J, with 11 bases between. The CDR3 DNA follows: TGCGCCAGCAGCCCCAGGGCAGCCTATGGCTACACCTTC. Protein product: CASSPRAAYGYTF.

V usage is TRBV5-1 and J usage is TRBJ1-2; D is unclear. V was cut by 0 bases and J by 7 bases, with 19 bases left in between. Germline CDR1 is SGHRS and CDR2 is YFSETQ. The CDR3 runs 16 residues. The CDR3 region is CASSLAVWAALSGYTF. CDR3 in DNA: TGCGCCAGCAGCTTGGCGGTTTGGGCCGCCTTAAGTGGCTACACCTTC.

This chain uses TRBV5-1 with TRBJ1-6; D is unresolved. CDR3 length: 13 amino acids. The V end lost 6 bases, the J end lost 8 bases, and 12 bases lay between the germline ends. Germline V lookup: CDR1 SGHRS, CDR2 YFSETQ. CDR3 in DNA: TGCGCCAGCACACGCGACGGGGATTCACCCCTCCACTTT. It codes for CASTRDGDSPLHF.

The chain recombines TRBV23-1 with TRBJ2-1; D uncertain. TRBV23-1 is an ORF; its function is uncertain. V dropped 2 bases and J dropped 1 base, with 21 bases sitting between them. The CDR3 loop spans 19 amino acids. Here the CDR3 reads CASSQSRPRGTASYNEQFF. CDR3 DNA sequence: TGCGCCAGCAGTCAAAGTCGACCTCGAGGTACTGCGTCCTACAATGAGCAGTTCTTC.

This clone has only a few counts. The CDR3 DNA sequence: TGTGCCAGCAGTTTATCAAGGAGCTTTTATAGCAATCAGCCCCAGCATTTT. Residues: CASSLSRSFYSNQPQHF. The V call is TRBV28, the J call TRBJ1-5; D call uncertain. With 1 base removed from V and 0 bases from J, the gap between germline ends came to 13 bases. CDR3 length equals 17 residues. The V gene's germline CDR1 is MDHEN and CDR2 SYDVKM.

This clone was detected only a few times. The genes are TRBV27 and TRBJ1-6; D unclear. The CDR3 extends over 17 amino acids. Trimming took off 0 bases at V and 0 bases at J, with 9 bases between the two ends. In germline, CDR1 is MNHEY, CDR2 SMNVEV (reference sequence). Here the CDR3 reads CASSLSLGSSYNSPLHF. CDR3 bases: TGTGCCAGCAGTTTATCGCTGGGGAGCTCCTATAATTCACCCCTCCACTTT.

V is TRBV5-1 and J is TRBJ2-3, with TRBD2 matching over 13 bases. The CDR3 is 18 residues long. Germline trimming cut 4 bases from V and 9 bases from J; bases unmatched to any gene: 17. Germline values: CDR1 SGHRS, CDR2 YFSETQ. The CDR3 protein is CASSPIPLAGGPMKTQYF. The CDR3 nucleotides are TGCGCCAGCAGCCCGATACCACTAGCGGGGGGGCCAATGAAGACGCAGTATTTT.

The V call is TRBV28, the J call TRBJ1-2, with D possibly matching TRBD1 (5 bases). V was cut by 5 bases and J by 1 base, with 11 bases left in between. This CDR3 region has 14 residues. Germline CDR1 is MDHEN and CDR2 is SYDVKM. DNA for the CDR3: TGTGCCAGCAGTCCCGGGGGGGTTAACTATGGCTACACCTTC. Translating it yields CASSPGGVNYGYTF.

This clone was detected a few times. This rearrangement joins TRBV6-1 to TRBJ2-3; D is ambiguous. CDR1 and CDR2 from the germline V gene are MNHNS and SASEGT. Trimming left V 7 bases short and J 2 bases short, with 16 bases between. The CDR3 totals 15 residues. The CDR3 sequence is CASTSEHSFTDTQYF. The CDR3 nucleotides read TGTGCCAGCACCTCCGAGCACAGTTTCACAGATACGCAGTATTTT.

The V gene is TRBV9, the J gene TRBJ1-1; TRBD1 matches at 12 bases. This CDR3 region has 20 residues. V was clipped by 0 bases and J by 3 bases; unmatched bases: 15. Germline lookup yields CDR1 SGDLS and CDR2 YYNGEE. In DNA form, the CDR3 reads TGTGCCAGCAGCGTAGGGGGCCGGGGGACAGGGGGCTGGGGTGACACTGAAGCTTTCTTT. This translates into CASSVGGRGTGGWGDTEAFF.

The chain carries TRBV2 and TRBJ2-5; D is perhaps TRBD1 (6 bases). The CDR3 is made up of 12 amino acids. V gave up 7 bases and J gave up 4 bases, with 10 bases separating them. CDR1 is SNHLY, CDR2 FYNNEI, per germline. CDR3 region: CASTLRGETQYF. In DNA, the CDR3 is TGTGCCAGCACCCTCAGGGGAGAGACCCAGTACTTC.

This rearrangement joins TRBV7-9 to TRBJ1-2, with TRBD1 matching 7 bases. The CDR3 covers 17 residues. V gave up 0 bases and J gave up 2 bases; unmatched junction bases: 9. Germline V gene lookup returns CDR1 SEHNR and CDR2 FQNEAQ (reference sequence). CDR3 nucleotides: TGTGCCAGCAGCTTAGCCCCAATCGCAGGGGGAAACTATGGCTACACCTTC. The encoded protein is CASSLAPIAGGNYGYTF.

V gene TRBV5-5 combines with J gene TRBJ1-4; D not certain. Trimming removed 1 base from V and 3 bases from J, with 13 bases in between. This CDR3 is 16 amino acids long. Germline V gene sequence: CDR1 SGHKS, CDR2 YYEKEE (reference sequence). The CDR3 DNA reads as TGTGCCAGCAGCTTGCAAGTGTCAGACTCTAATGAAAAACTGTTTTTT. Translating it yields CASSLQVSDSNEKLFF.

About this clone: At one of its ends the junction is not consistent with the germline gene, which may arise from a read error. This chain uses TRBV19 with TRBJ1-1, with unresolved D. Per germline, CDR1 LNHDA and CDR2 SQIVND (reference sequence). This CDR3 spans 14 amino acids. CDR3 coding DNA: TGTGTCAGTAGTATCTGGCTAGATGAGACTGAAGCTTTCTTT. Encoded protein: CVSSIWLDETEAFF.

The CDR3 region has the DNA TGTGCCAGCAGCCCAAGTCCCCAGGGGGTTTATTATGGCTACACCTTC. It encodes CASSPSPQGVYYGYTF. The chain couples TRBV7-8 to TRBJ1-2; TRBD1 matches 7 bases. CDR3 size: 16 residues. Germline V gene sequence: CDR1 SGHVS, CDR2 FQNEAQ. With 5 bases clipped from V and 5 bases from J, the junction kept 14 bases outside the gene matches.

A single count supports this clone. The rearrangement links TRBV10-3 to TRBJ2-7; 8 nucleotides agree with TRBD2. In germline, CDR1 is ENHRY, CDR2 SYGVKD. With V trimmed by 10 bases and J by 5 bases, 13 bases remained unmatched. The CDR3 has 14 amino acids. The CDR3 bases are TGTGCCAGCGCGAGGACTAGCTTCGTGCACGAGCAGTACTTC. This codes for CASARTSFVHEQYF.

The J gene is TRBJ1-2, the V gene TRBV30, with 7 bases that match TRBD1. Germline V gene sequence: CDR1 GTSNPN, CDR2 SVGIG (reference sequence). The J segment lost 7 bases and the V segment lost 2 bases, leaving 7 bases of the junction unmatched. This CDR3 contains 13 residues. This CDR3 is CAWSSGGYGGYTF. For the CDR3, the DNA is TGTGCCTGGAGTTCAGGGGGATACGGTGGCTACACCTTC.